This entry features one T cell receptor beta chain sequence. Its matching antigen is unknown. A much bigger clone sits one base away, suggesting this may be a read error. The sample originates from a study of T cells in Graves' hyperthyroidism and ophthalmopathy. Study observations and caveats: Before onset, by a median of approximately 6.8 months, the model predicted ophthalmopathy.

Researchers took RNA transcripts and amplified the TCR beta CDR3 regions from them. HTBI primers drove first-round RT-PCR of the TCR CDR3. TCRdb re-called the multiplex PCR reads with MiXCR, one entry per CDR3 protein. The sample consists of around 350,000 distinct CDR3 sequences, about 15% of them appearing once. The germline CDR1 and CDR2 sequences are SGHVS and FQNEAQ. This CDR3 has 15 amino acids. Clinical Activity Scores of at least 3, NOSPECS grades of at least 4 and durations under 3 months characterized ophthalmopathy patients. Uncontrolled infection, other autoimmune disease, pregnancy or lactation led to exclusion. The authors obtained PBMCs from over 8.5 ml of fresh peripheral blood.

The specimen was blood. The chain uses TRBV7-8 and TRBJ1-2; possibly TRBD1 for D (5 bases). The receptor was isolated from a woman aged 60-75 years with Graves' ophthalmopathy. CDR3 region: CASSLALVIGDGCTF. DNA for the CDR3: TGTGCCAGCAGCTTAGCGCTTGTTATAGGGGATGGCTGCACCTTC.